The 18 T cell receptor delta chains listed next were all sequenced from one sample in a study of Vδ1+ human thymocytes. Extracted RNA was reverse transcribed into cDNA. The CDR3 regions were amplified by multiplex PCR from V-gene primers to a constant-region primer. With CATT, TCRdb re-called clones from the multiplex PCR reads. The table has 70,000 or so delta-chain clones, approximately 37% seen once. Study results and caveats: Thymic TRG and TRD repertoires appeared highly polyclonal, with Gaussian CDR3 length distributions.

These TCRs' antigens remain unknown. The specimen sequenced was Vdelta1+ gamma-delta thymocytes from the thymus. Subset given: FACS-sorted CD3+ TCRalphabeta- TCRVdelta1+ TCRVdelta2- thymocytes. Every receptor here comes from a boy in the first two years of life who had congenital heart surgery.

The chain employs TRDV1 and TRDJ1, with a possible D match to TRDD2 (8 bases). The ends were cut back, 4 bases at V and 2 bases at J, with 26 bases in the middle. CDR1 and CDR2 from the germline V gene are TSWWSYY and QGS. The CDR3 is 19 residues long. The CDR3, as DNA: TGTGCTCTTGGGGGAACTTCCTACACAGCGGGGGATTGGACCGATAAACTCATCTTT. The encoded protein is CALGGTSYTAGDWTDKLIF.

This clone was counted between two and nine times. The V gene is TRDV1, the J gene TRDJ1; TRDD3 might be the D (9 bases). Germline CDR1 and CDR2: TSWWSYY and QGS. V was clipped by 1 base and J by 0 bases, with 24 bases between them. The CDR3 spans 20 residues. The CDR3 loop reads CALGEPSYGPWGINTDKLIF. The DNA of the CDR3 is TGTGCTCTTGGGGAACCTTCCTACGGACCCTGGGGGATCAACACCGATAAACTCATCTTT.

This clone has more than one count but fewer than ten. The rearrangement joins TRDV1 to TRDJ1; 7 bases agree with TRDD3. Looked up from germline, CDR1 is TSWWSYY and CDR2 is QGS. There are 16 residues in the CDR3. The V segment lost 5 bases and the J segment 0 bases; nucleotides outside the gene matches: 9. The CDR3 loop is CALGNRRGIHTDKLIF. CDR3 sequence (DNA): TGTGCTCTTGGGAACAGGAGGGGGATCCACACCGATAAACTCATCTTT.

This clone was seen only a few times. J is TRDJ1 and V is TRDV1, with 9 bases lining up with TRDD3. The length of the CDR3 is 19 residues. Looked up from germline, CDR1 is TSWWSYY and CDR2 is QGS. V shed 1 base and J 9 bases; nucleotides not matched to a gene: 21. The CDR3 sequence: CALGEPQHADWGTRGELIF. CDR3 coding DNA: TGTGCTCTTGGGGAACCCCAACATGCTGACTGGGGGACGAGAGGAGAACTCATCTTT.

The table lists this clone with a few counts. The V call is TRDV1, the J call TRDJ1; the D gene is possibly TRDD3 (6 bases). CDR1 and CDR2 (germline): TSWWSYY, QGS. There are 23 residues in the CDR3. Trimming removed 0 bases at V and 0 bases at J, with 32 bases between. CDR3 in amino acids: CALGELLGLLQPYWALYTDKLIF. As DNA, the CDR3 is TGTGCTCTTGGGGAACTTCTTGGCCTTCTCCAACCGTACTGGGCCTTGTACACCGATAAACTCATCTTT.

The genes are TRDV1 and TRDJ1, with 7 bases aligning to TRDD3. The germline V gene has CDR1 TSWWSYY and CDR2 QGS. CDR3 length equals 16 residues. V lost 5 bases to trimming and J lost 0 bases; unmatched junction nucleotides: 9. The CDR3 region is CALGKIVLGDTDKLIF. The CDR3 DNA sequence: TGTGCTCTTGGGAAGATTGTCCTGGGGGACACCGATAAACTCATCTTT.

This clone was counted a few times. The gene calls are TRDV1 and TRDJ1; 7 nucleotides agree with TRDD3. CDR1 and CDR2 (germline): TSWWSYY, QGS. There are 17 residues in the CDR3. With V trimmed by 6 bases and J by 4 bases, 17 bases remained unmatched. CDR3 protein: CALGRSASGGRVDKLIF. CDR3 in DNA: TGTGCTCTTGGTCGATCGGCCTCTGGGGGCCGAGTCGATAAACTCATCTTT.

The V and J genes are TRDV2 and TRDJ1, with TRDD3 matching over 10 bases. Germline lookup yields CDR1 GEAIGNYY and CDR2 EKD. The CDR3 runs 14 residues. CDR3 sequence: CASRGIRASDKLIF. CDR3 DNA: TGTGCATCCCGGGGGATACGCGCGTCCGATAAACTCATCTTT.

On this clone: Distinct nucleotide sequences in the sample also encode this CDR3. The chain uses TRDV1 and TRDJ1, with 8 bases lining up with TRDD3. The CDR3 consists of 19 residues. Germline V CDR1 and CDR2: TSWWSYY, QGS. V was clipped by 1 base and J by 0 bases; unmatched bases: 13. The CDR3 loop reads CALGEPPGVLGVYTDKLIF. In DNA form, the CDR3 reads TGTGCTCTTGGGGAACCCCCTGGTGTACTGGGGGTGTACACCGATAAACTCATCTTT.

This clone is a singleton in its sample. V gene TRDV1 combines with J gene TRDJ1; 9 bases fit TRDD3. The V gene's germline CDR1 is TSWWSYY and CDR2 QGS. After removal of 8 bases from V and 0 bases from J, the junction contained 7 bases not matched to a gene. The CDR3 consists of 15 residues. Here the CDR3 reads CALIFPGGYTDKLIF. DNA for the CDR3: TGTGCTCTTATATTTCCTGGGGGATACACCGATAAACTCATCTTT.

Turning to this clone: Other DNA sequences in this sample translate to the same CDR3. The J gene is TRDJ1, the V gene TRDV1, with TRDD3 as a possible D gene (6 bases). Trimming pared 7 bases from V and 0 bases from J, leaving 24 bases between. The CDR3 covers 18 residues. CDR1 and CDR2 (germline): TSWWSYY, QGS. CDR3 nucleotide sequence: TGTGCTCTTGAGGGTGGACTGGGTGATCGAGGTTACACCGATAAACTCATCTTT. Translated: CALEGGLGDRGYTDKLIF.

This clone has more than one count but fewer than ten. The gene calls are TRDV1 and TRDJ1; 8 bases map to TRDD3. The length of the CDR3 is 19 residues. The germline gives CDR1 TSWWSYY, CDR2 QGS. Germline trimming cut 5 bases from V and 1 base from J; bases unmatched to any gene: 18. CDR3 sequence reads: CALGSYPSCKLGATDKLIF. CDR3 sequence (DNA): TGTGCTCTTGGGTCCTACCCGTCCTGCAAACTGGGGGCCACCGATAAACTCATCTTT.

The chain combines TRDV1 with TRDJ1, with 8 bases fitting TRDD3. The ends lost 0 bases at V and 5 bases at J; junction bases unmatched: 14. The CDR3 is 18 residues long. Looked up from germline, CDR1 is TSWWSYY and CDR2 is QGS. The CDR3 nucleotides read TGTGCTCTTGGGGAACTCACACGCGAGGGATACGGGGGGGATAAACTCATCTTT. It is translated as CALGELTREGYGGDKLIF.

The sample holds a few counts of this clone. The V call is TRDV1, the J call TRDJ1; the match to TRDD3 covers 12 bases. The CDR3 length is 19 residues. The ends lost 0 bases at V and 0 bases at J; junction bases unmatched: 8. Germline V gives CDR1 TSWWSYY, CDR2 QGS. The CDR3 DNA reads as TGTGCTCTTGGGGAACTCCCTCCCACTGGGGGATACTACACCGATAAACTCATCTTT. Protein: CALGELPPTGGYYTDKLIF.

This clone has just a few counts. Other DNA sequences in the sample encode the same CDR3. V gene TRDV1 combines with J gene TRDJ1, with D unclear. Germline CDR1 reads TSWWSYY; CDR2 reads QGS. This CDR3 has 16 residues. Trimming stripped 0 bases from V and 0 bases from J, with 11 bases between. Here the CDR3 reads CALGELGLRYTDKLIF. CDR3 sequence (DNA): TGTGCTCTTGGGGAACTCGGCCTGAGGTACACCGATAAACTCATCTTT.

This clone has just a few counts. The genes are TRDV1 and TRDJ1; 7 nucleotides match TRDD3. The J segment lost 0 bases and the V segment lost 2 bases, leaving 21 bases of the junction unmatched. Germline CDR1 and CDR2: TSWWSYY and QGS. CDR3 length equals 21 residues. The CDR3 DNA follows: TGTGCTCTTGGGGAAGGGGTACCTTGGGTTGGGGGACCTCCGTACACCGATAAACTCATCTTT. Translating gives CALGEGVPWVGGPPYTDKLIF.

There are a few counts of this clone. The chain employs TRDV1 and TRDJ1; 9 bases fit TRDD3. CDR3 length: 21 amino acids. Germline lookup yields CDR1 TSWWSYY and CDR2 QGS. V trimming: 0 bases; J trimming: 0 bases; junction bases outside the gene matches: 17. The CDR3 region has the DNA TGTGCTCTTGGGGAACTGACTGCTGGCTGGGGGATTGTCTCGTACACCGATAAACTCATCTTT. This translates into CALGELTAGWGIVSYTDKLIF.

This chain uses TRDV2 with TRDJ1; weak D call: TRDD3 (6 bases). The CDR3 loop spans 18 amino acids. Germline V gene lookup returns CDR1 GEAIGNYY and CDR2 EKD. V shed 4 bases and J shed 10 bases, with 33 bases lying between them. Here the CDR3 DNA reads TGTGCCTGTGAAACCTCTGGTTCCTTACTACTTGTCTGGGGTCTACTCATCTTT. This translates into CACETSGSLLLVWGLLIF.